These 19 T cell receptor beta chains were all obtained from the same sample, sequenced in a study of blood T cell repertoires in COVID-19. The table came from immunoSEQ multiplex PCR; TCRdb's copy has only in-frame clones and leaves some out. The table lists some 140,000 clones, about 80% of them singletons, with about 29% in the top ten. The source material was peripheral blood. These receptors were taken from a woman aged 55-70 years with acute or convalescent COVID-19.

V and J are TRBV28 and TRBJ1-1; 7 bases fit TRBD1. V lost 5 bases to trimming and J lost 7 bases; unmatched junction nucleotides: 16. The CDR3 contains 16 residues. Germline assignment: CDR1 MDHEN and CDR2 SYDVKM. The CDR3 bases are TGTGCCAGCAGTGCCGTTGCCGCGACAGGGTTAAGTGAAGCTTTCTTT. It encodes CASSAVAATGLSEAFF.

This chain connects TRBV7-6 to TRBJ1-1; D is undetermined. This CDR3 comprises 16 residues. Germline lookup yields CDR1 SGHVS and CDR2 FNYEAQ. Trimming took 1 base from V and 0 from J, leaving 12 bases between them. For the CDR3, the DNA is TGTGCCAGCAGCTTAGGGTCTGAGGCCTTGAACACTGAAGCTTTCTTT. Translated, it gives CASSLGSEALNTEAFF.

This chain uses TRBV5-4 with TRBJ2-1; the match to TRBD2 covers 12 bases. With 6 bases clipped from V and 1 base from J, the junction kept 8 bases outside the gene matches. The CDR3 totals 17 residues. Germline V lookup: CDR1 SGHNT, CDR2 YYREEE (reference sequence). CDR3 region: CASKLAGGLSSYNEQFF. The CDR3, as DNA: TGTGCCAGCAAGCTAGCGGGGGGGTTAAGTTCCTACAATGAGCAGTTCTTC. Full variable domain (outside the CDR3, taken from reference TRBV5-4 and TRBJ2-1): ETGVTQSPTHLIKTRGQQVTLRCSSQSGHNTVSWYQQALGQGPQFIFQYYREEENGRGNFPPRFSGLQFPNYSSELNVNALELDDSALYLCASKLAGGLSSYNEQFFGPGTRLTVL.

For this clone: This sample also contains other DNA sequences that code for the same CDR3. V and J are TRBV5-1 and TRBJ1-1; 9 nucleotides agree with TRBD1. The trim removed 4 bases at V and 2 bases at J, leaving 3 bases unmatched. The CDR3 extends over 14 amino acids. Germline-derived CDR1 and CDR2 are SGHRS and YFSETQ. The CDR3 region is CASSATGGNTEAFF. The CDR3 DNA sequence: TGCGCCAGCAGCGCGACAGGGGGAAACACTGAAGCTTTCTTT.

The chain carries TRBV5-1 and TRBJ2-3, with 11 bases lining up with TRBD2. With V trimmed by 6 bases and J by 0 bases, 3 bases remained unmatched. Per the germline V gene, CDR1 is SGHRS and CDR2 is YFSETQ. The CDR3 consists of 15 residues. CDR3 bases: TGCGCCAGCACTAGCGGGGGGCGTAGCACAGATACGCAGTATTTT. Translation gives CASTSGGRSTDTQYF. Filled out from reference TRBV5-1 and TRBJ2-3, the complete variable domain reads KAGVTQTPRYLIKTRGQQVTLSCSPISGHRSVSWYQQTPGQGLQFLFEYFSETQRNKGNFPGRFSGRQFSNSRSEMNVSTLELGDSALYLCASTSGGRSTDTQYFGPGTRLTVL.

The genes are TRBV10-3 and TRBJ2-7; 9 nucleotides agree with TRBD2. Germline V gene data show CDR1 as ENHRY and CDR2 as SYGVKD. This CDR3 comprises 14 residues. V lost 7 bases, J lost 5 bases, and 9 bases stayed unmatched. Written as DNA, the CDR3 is TGTGCCATCAATAGCGGGGGTAATTGGGACGAGCAGTACTTC. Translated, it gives CAINSGGNWDEQYF.

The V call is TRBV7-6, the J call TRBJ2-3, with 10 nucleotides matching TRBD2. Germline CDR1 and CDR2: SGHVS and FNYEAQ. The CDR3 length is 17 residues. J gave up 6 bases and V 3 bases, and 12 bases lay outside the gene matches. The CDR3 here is CASSFFTGSGGADTQYF. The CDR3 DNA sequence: TGTGCCAGCAGCTTTTTCACGGGAAGCGGGGGGGCTGATACGCAGTATTTT.

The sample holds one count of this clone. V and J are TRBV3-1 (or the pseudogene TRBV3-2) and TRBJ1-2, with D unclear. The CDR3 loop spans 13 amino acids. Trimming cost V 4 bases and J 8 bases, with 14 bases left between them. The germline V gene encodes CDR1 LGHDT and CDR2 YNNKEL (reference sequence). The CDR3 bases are TGTGCCAGCAGCCCATCAGCGGCAGGAGGCTACACCTTC. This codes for CASSPSAAGGYTF.

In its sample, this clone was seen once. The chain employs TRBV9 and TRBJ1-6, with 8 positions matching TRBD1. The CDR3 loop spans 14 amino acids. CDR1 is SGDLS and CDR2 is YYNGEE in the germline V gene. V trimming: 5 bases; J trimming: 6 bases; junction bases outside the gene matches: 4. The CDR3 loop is CASRGGQVNSPLHF. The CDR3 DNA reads TGTGCCAGCAGGGGGGGACAGGTTAATTCACCCCTCCACTTT.

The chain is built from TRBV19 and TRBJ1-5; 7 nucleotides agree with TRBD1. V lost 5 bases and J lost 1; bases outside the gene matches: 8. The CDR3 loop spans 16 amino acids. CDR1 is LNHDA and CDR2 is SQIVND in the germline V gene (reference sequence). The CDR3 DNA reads TGTGCCAGTAGTGCGCGGGACAGTAAAAGCAATCAGCCCCAGCATTTT. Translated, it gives CASSARDSKSNQPQHF.

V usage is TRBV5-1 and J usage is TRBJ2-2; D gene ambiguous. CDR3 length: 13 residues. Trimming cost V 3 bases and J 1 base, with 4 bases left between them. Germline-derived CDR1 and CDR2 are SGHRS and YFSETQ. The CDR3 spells CASSSGNTGELFF. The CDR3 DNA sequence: TGCGCCAGCAGCTCCGGGAACACCGGGGAGCTGTTTTTT.

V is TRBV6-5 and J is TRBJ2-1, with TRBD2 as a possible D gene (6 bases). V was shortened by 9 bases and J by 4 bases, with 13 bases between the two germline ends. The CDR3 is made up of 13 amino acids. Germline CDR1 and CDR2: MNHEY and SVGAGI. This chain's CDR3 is CASLVGGYNEQFF. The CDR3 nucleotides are TGTGCCAGTCTAGTTGGGGGGTACAATGAGCAGTTCTTC.

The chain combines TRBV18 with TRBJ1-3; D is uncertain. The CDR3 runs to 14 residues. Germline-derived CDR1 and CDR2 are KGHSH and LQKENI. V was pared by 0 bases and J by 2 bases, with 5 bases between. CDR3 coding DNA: TGTGCCAGCTCACCACCGTCGGCTGGAAACACCATATATTTT. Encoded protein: CASSPPSAGNTIYF.

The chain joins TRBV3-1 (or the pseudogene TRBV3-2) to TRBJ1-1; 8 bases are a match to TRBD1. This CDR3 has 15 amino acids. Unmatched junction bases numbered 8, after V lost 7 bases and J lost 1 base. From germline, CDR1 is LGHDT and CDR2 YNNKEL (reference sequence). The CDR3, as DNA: TGTGCCAGCACCTATCAGGGGGCGAGGAACACTGAAGCTTTCTTT. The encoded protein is CASTYQGARNTEAFF.

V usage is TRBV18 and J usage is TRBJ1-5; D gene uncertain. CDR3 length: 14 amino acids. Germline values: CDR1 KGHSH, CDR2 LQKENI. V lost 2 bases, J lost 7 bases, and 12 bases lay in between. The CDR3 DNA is TGTGCCAGCTCACCAGCCCAAACAGTGCAGCCCCAGCATTTT. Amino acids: CASSPAQTVQPQHF.

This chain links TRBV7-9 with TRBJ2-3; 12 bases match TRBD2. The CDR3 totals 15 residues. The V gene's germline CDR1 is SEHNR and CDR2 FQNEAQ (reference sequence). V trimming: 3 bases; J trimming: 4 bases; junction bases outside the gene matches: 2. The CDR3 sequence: CASSFGLAGPDTQYF. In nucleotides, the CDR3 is TGTGCCAGCAGCTTCGGACTAGCGGGGCCAGATACGCAGTATTTT.

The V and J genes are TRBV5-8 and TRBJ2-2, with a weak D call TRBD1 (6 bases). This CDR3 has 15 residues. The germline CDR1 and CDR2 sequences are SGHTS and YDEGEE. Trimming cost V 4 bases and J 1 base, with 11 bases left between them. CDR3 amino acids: CASSKGQRNTGELFF. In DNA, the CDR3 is TGTGCCAGCAGCAAGGGACAACGGAACACCGGGGAGCTGTTTTTT. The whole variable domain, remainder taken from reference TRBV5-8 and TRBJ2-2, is EAGVTQSPTHLIKTRGQQATLRCSPISGHTSVYWYQQALGLGLQFLLWYDEGEERNRGNFPPRFSGRQFPNYSSELNVNALELEDSALYLCASSKGQRNTGELFFGEGSRLTVL.

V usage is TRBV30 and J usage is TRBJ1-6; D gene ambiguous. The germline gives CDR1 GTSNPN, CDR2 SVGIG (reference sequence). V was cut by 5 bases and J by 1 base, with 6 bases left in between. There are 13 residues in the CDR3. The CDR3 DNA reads TGTGCCTGGGGACGGTCCTATAATTCACCCCTCCACTTT. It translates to CAWGRSYNSPLHF.

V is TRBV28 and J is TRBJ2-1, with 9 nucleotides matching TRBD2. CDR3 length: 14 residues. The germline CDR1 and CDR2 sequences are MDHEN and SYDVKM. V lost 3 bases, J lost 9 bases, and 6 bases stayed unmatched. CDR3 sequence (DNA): TGTGCCAGCAGTTTGTTAGCGGGGGTCAGTGAGCAGTTCTTC. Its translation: CASSLLAGVSEQFF.